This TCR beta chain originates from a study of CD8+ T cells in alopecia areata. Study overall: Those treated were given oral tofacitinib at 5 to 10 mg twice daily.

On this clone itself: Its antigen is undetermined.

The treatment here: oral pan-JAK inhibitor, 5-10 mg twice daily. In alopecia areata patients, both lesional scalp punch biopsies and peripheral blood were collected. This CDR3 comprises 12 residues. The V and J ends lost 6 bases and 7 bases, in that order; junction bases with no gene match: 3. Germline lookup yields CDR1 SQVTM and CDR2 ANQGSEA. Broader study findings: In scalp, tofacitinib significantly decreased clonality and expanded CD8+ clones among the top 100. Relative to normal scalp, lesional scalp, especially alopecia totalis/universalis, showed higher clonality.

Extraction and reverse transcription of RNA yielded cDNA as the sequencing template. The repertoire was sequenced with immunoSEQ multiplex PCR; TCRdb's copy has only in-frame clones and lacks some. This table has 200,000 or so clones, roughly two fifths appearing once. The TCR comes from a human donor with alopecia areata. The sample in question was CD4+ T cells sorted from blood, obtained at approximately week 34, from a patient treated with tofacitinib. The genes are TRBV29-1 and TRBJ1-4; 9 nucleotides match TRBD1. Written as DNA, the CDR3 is TGCAGCGTGGGGGACAGGGTTGAAAAACTGTTTTTT. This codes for CSVGDRVEKLFF.